Listed below are T cell receptor beta chains from one sample, sequenced in a study of T cell responses to AZD1222 COVID-19 vaccine. Generated by immunoSEQ multiplex PCR, the TCRdb table keeps only in-frame clones and is missing some. The table lists about 130,000 clones, roughly 88% of them singletons, with around 19% in the top ten. Sequenced here: peripheral blood, sampled on day 0 of MenACWY control vaccination. All receptors come from an adult in good health. The CDR3 runs from the conserved cysteine through the conserved F or W.

cdr3_length | j_call | v_call | cdr3_aa
14 | TRBJ1-4 | TRBV11-2 | CASSKTATNEKLFF
14 | TRBJ2-3 | TRBV9 | CASSEGVTGNTQYF
15 | TRBJ1-5 | TRBV28 | CASSLRGRVYQPQHF
14 | TRBJ2-7 | TRBV19 | CASSAAGFSYEQYF
15 | TRBJ2-2 | TRBV11-1 | CASSLGAGNTGELFF
14 | TRBJ2-2 | TRBV5-4 | CASSTGEDTGELFF
14 | TRBJ1-1 | TRBV19 | CASSLPARNTEAFF
12 | TRBJ2-1 | TRBV30 | CAWSVRTNEQFF
15 | TRBJ2-1 | TRBV5-1 | CASSLASGIYNEQFF
16 | TRBJ2-3 | TRBV5-1 | CASSPNRLAGGDTQYF
16 | TRBJ2-3 | TRBV2 | CASSSRGLHYTDTQYF
14 | TRBJ1-2 | TRBV10-3 | CAIREGSLNYGYTF
16 | TRBJ2-5 | TRBV4-1 | CASSPPGTSGPKTQYF
13 | TRBJ1-1 | TRBV15 | CATQRDRGTEAFF
12 | TRBJ1-1 | TRBV28 | CASSLGQGKAFF
12 | TRBJ1-2 | TRBV12-3/TRBV12-4 | CASRRTLYGYTF
15 | TRBJ2-7 | TRBV18 | CASSPGHPSSYEQYF
11 | TRBJ1-2 | TRBV28 | CASSPIYGYTF
14 | TRBJ2-7 | TRBV2 | CASSGLAGVSEQYF
14 | TRBJ2-1 | TRBV6-4 | CASSDLAFSGEQFF
16 | TRBJ2-2 | TRBV5-4 | CASSPWTGGRTGELFF
13 | TRBJ2-1 | TRBV5-1 | CASSPNQGNEQFF
12 | TRBJ1-1 | TRBV7-9 | CASSYNLAEAFF
14 | TRBJ2-2 | TRBV5-1 | CASSYLENTGELFF
16 | TRBJ2-2 | TRBV7-8 | CASSLGLARVTGELFF
14 | TRBJ1-5 | TRBV6-5 | CAGGTATFNQPQHF
13 | TRBJ1-2 | TRBV6-2/TRBV6-3 | CASSFPGDYGYTF
13 | TRBJ1-6 | TRBV30 | CARQEGHNSPLHF